The rows below give T cell receptor beta chains drawn from one sample of a study of blood T cell repertoires in COVID-19. Only in-frame clones appear in the TCRdb table, and some are missing; sequencing was by immunoSEQ multiplex PCR. Counted here are approximately 480,000 clones, roughly 89% occurring once; the ten biggest clones make up approximately 0.9%. Material: peripheral blood. These receptors all stem from a man aged 18 to 29 with COVID-19, enrolled during active disease. Both conserved end residues are part of each CDR3. Size values are once, few and many counts, or a class for expanded clones, and some rows have none.

clone_size	v_call	j_call	cdr3_aa
once	TRBV7-2	TRBJ1-2	CASSLVFFVRTGDGYTF
NA	TRBV6-5	TRBJ1-5	CASSPIQGGRTSQHF
NA	TRBV3-1/TRBV3-2	TRBJ2-7	CASSPTGTSIGSYEQYF
NA	TRBV2	TRBJ2-5	CASSDGSSGVRQTQYF
NA	TRBV19	TRBJ2-1	CASTVGREQFF
few	TRBV7-6	TRBJ2-7	CASSLNIQYEQYF
NA	TRBV7-9	TRBJ2-1	CASTPSGSSYNEQFF
once	TRBV29-1	TRBJ1-1	CSVAGRMNTEAFF
NA	TRBV2	TRBJ1-2	CASSEGQGSYTF
NA	TRBV19	TRBJ2-1	CASSATSGAHNEQFF
NA	TRBV27	TRBJ2-7	CASSFHTGQLYEQYF
NA	TRBV9	TRBJ2-5	CASSVHGEETQYF
once	TRBV19	TRBJ2-5	CASSIHHARQETQYF
NA	TRBV3-1/TRBV3-2	TRBJ2-2	CASSQTDRAGELFF
NA	TRBV5-1	TRBJ2-7	CASSWAGGSSYEQYF
NA	TRBV30	TRBJ2-3	CAWSGIARSTDTQYF
once	TRBV5-1	TRBJ1-1	CASSAEAGIEAFF
NA	TRBV7-6	TRBJ2-3	CASSPQGRTDTQYF
NA	TRBV29-1	TRBJ1-1	CSVTNKGRNTEAFF
NA	TRBV6-5	TRBJ1-6	CASSLRWGAPLHF
NA	TRBV12-3/TRBV12-4	TRBJ2-7	CASSAGQFYEQYF
NA	TRBV6-1	TRBJ2-2	CASSELNTGELFF
NA	TRBV9	TRBJ2-2	CASSEWSDSNTGELFF
NA	TRBV11-2	TRBJ2-2	CASSSSGAGTGELFF
NA	TRBV18	TRBJ1-1	CASSPGQGLTEAFF
NA	TRBV11-2	TRBJ2-5	CASSYGSETQYF
NA	TRBV7-9	TRBJ1-1	CASSSDRDTPGKAFF
NA	TRBV19	TRBJ1-5	CASSSSGGQPQHF
NA	TRBV5-4	TRBJ2-3	CASRNSRTSTDTQYF
NA	TRBV24-1	TRBJ2-1	CATSPSGGPSVGNEQFF
NA	TRBV13	TRBJ1-2	CASSPALRAIYGYTF
NA	TRBV24-1	TRBJ2-3	CATGEGPTDTQYF
NA	TRBV24-1	TRBJ2-1	CATSLAGGLDNEQFF
NA	TRBV30	TRBJ2-1	CAWSGRWGQDSSYNEQFF
NA	TRBV19	TRBJ1-5	CASSMDRDNQPQHF
NA	TRBV6-6	TRBJ2-7	CASSRTGSYEQYF
once	TRBV4-1	TRBJ1-1	CASSRPGTGGGNTEAFF
NA	TRBV30	TRBJ2-5	CATTSGFQETQYF
NA	TRBV30	TRBJ1-4	CAWNFGGIGEKLFF
NA	TRBV10-1	TRBJ2-2	CASSELPGLGELFF
NA	TRBV5-1	TRBJ1-3	CASSKDQGSGNTIYF
once	TRBV11-3	TRBJ2-5	CASSPTSGETQYF
NA	TRBV19	TRBJ2-2	CASMEAGELFF
few	TRBV27	TRBJ1-2	CASSSMVNWYGYTF
NA	TRBV30	TRBJ1-6	CAWSVKEGAQSTLHF
NA	TRBV6-2/TRBV6-3	TRBJ2-7	CASSSISGGAYEQYF
NA	TRBV9	TRBJ2-5	CASSPNRVSETQYF
NA	TRBV3-1/TRBV3-2	TRBJ2-2	CASSQYGRQGWTGELFF
NA	TRBV18	TRBJ2-3	CASSPTPSSTDTQYF
NA	TRBV5-4	TRBJ2-2	CASSNMGGGNTGELFF